The entry that follows covers one T cell receptor beta chain sequence. Its antigen remains unidentified. The CDR3 extends over 15 amino acids. The ends lost 5 bases at V and 4 bases at J; junction bases unmatched: 5. Germline assignment: CDR1 DFQATT and CDR2 SNEGSKA (reference sequence). This sample is drawn from a study of T-cell reconstitution after alpha-beta-depleted transplantation in children. The authors prepared the TCRbeta library with unique molecular identifiers. TCRdb re-called the PCR reads with MiXCR, one entry per CDR3 protein. Of about 600,000 distinct CDR3 sequences listed, around 13% were seen once; the top ten hold over 2%. General study points: Some patients' high day-60 TCRbeta diversity was traced to surviving recipient T cells and thymic progenitors. Reportedly, alpha-beta T cells present about two months post-transplant originated from several hundred expanded clones of graft origin. T-cell counts and diversity were attributed mostly to newly produced T cells one year after transplant.

Sequenced here: PBMCs, mostly from graft donor cells, sampled 360 days after TCRalphabeta/CD19-depleted stem cell transplant. The source of this sequence is a male patient younger than 18 who had a stem cell transplant for acute myeloid leukemia, so the T cells may come from the graft donor. This chain connects TRBV20-1 to TRBJ2-2; 12 positions agree with TRBD2. The CDR3 region is CSAPSSGRATGELFF. CDR3 in DNA: TGCAGTGCTCCATCTAGCGGGAGGGCCACCGGGGAGCTGTTTTTT.